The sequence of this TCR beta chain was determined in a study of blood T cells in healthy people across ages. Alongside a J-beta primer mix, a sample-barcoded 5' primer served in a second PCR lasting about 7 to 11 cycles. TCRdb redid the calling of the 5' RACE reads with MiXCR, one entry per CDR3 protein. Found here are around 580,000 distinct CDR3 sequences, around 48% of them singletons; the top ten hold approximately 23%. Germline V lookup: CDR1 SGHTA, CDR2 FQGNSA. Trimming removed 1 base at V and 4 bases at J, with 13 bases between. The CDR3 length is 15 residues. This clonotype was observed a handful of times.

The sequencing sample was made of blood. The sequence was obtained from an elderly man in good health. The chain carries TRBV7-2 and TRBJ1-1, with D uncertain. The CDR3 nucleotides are TGTGCCAGCAGCTTAGAGGCGGTGGCGGCCACTGAAGCTTTCTTT. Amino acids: CASSLEAVAATEAFF.